A single sample gave rise to the 30 T cell receptor beta chains below, sequenced in a study of beta chain features in type 1 diabetes. Reverse transcription of all isolated RNA meant that expressed TCRB transcripts were sequenced. Sequencing was performed with immunoSEQ multiplex PCR; in TCRdb, only in-frame clones are kept and a portion is missing. The repertoire holds over 100,000 clones, with roughly 43% as singletons. Sequencing was done on a sample of stem cell memory CD4+ T cells from blood. The source is a woman aged 18-30 years in good health.

V usage is TRBV6-6 and J usage is TRBJ2-3; 10 positions agree with TRBD2. There are 16 residues in the CDR3. In germline, CDR1 is MNHNY, CDR2 SVGAGI (reference sequence). With 4 bases clipped from V and 0 bases from J, the junction kept 4 bases outside the gene matches. This chain's CDR3 is CASSSTSGISTDTQYF. CDR3 coding DNA: TGTGCCAGCAGTTCCACTAGCGGGATTAGCACAGATACGCAGTATTTT.

The table lists this clone with a few counts. The gene calls are TRBV29-1 and TRBJ1-1, with a possible D match to TRBD1 (5 bases). Trimming took 1 base from V and 1 from J, leaving 10 bases between them. Germline V lookup: CDR1 SQVTM, CDR2 ANQGSEA. CDR3 size: 14 residues. CDR3 bases: TGCAGCGTTGAAGGACAGAGAAGGAACACTGAAGCTTTCTTT. Residues: CSVEGQRRNTEAFF. Using reference TRBV29-1 and TRBJ1-1 for the parts outside the CDR3, the full variable domain is SAVISQKPSRDICQRGTSLTIQCQVDSQVTMMFWYRQQPGQSLTLIATANQGSEATYESGFVIDKFPISRPNLTFSTLTVSNMSPEDSSIYLCSVEGQRRNTEAFFGQGTRLTVV.

This chain connects TRBV9 to TRBJ2-1; TRBD1 matches 9 bases. Germline V gene data show CDR1 as SGDLS and CDR2 as YYNGEE. This CDR3 comprises 14 residues. V lost 4 bases, J lost 6 bases, and 5 bases stayed unmatched. CDR3 nucleotides: TGTGCCAGCAGCCCCCGGACAGGGGCCAATGAGCAGTTCTTC. Translated, it gives CASSPRTGANEQFF.

The chain uses TRBV18 and TRBJ2-5; 7 positions agree with TRBD2. The J call may be mistaken, given a closer DNA end match to TRBJ2-7. Germline-derived CDR1 and CDR2 are KGHSH and LQKENI. The CDR3 runs to 13 residues. The DNA for the CDR3 is TGTGCCAGCACGTCTCGGACTAGTTACGAGCAGTACTTC. This translates into CASTSRTSYEQYF.

This clone occurred a few times. V gene TRBV5-1 combines with J gene TRBJ2-1, with D possibly being TRBD1 (6 bases). The germline CDR1 and CDR2 sequences are SGHRS and YFSETQ. V lost 3 bases and J lost 8, with 21 bases in between. This CDR3 has 16 residues. For the CDR3, the DNA is TGCGCCAGCAGCTCGGATGGACAGATCTGGGTCGATGAGCAGTTCTTC. It codes for CASSSDGQIWVDEQFF.

This sequence joins TRBV11-2 and TRBJ2-5; a possible D gene is TRBD2 (6 bases). V lost 4 bases, J lost 5 bases, and 8 bases lay in between. The CDR3 extends over 12 amino acids. Germline loops: CDR1 SGHAT, CDR2 FQNNGV. CDR3 residues: CASSSGVETQYF. CDR3 nucleotide sequence: TGTGCCAGCAGCTCGGGAGTTGAGACCCAGTACTTC. Together with reference TRBV11-2 and TRBJ2-5, the CDR3 gives the full variable domain: EAGVAQSPRYKIIEKRQSVAFWCNPISGHATLYWYQQILGQGPKLLIQFQNNGVVDDSQLPKDRFSAERLKGVDSTLKIQPAKLEDSAVYLCASSSGVETQYFGPGTRLLVL.

The chain has TRBV4-1 and TRBJ1-5, with D unclear. Germline V CDR1 and CDR2: MGHRA, YSYEKL. V shed 0 bases and J shed 3 bases, with 6 bases lying between them. The CDR3 contains 14 residues. CDR3 in amino acids: CASSQDPVNQPQHF. Written as DNA, the CDR3 is TGCGCCAGCAGCCAAGATCCGGTCAATCAGCCCCAGCATTTT.

This clone was observed a handful of times. V and J are TRBV5-6 and TRBJ1-1; D is uncertain. Trimming stripped 0 bases from V and 6 bases from J, with 3 bases between. The CDR3 is made up of 11 amino acids. CDR1 is SGHDT and CDR2 is YYEEEE in the germline V gene. This CDR3 is CASSLGPEAFF. DNA for the CDR3: TGTGCCAGCAGCTTGGGGCCTGAAGCTTTCTTT. Together with reference TRBV5-6 and TRBJ1-1, the CDR3 gives the full variable domain: DAGVTQSPTHLIKTRGQQVTLRCSPKSGHDTVSWYQQALGQGPQFIFQYYEEEERQRGNFPDRFSGHQFPNYSSELNVNALLLGDSALYLCASSLGPEAFFGQGTRLTVV.

The rearrangement joins TRBV14 to TRBJ2-2; a weak D match, TRBD2 (5 bases). V lost 4 bases, J lost 0 bases, and 15 bases lay in between. Germline loops: CDR1 SGHDN, CDR2 FVKESK. The CDR3 consists of 17 residues. For the CDR3, the DNA is TGTGCCAGCAGCCCCCTTTTCGGGGAAACGAACACCGGGGAGCTGTTTTTT. It yields the protein CASSPLFGETNTGELFF.

This clone was seen a handful of times. The genes are TRBV27 and TRBJ2-2; 9 bases fit TRBD2. V shed 8 bases and J 9 bases; nucleotides not matched to a gene: 10. The CDR3 consists of 14 residues. Germline V gene lookup returns CDR1 MNHEY and CDR2 SMNVEV (reference sequence). The DNA for the CDR3 is TGTGCCAGCGGCACCGGGACTAGCCGAAGGGAGCTGTTTTTT. Translation: CASGTGTSRRELFF.

The chain links TRBV5-4 to TRBJ2-5; TRBD2 aligns across 8 bases. The CDR3 has 18 residues. Germline CDR1 SGHNT, CDR2 YYREEE (reference sequence). Trimming took 0 bases from V and 5 from J; bases not matched to a gene: 15. CDR3 loop: CASSLVRGSGGPRETQYF. CDR3 nucleotide sequence: TGTGCCAGCAGCTTGGTACGGGGTTCGGGAGGGCCGAGGGAGACCCAGTACTTC.

The J gene is TRBJ1-2, the V gene TRBV7-2; D not certain. The CDR3 contains 12 residues. Trimming took 5 bases from V and 6 from J, leaving 10 bases between them. Germline V lookup: CDR1 SGHTA, CDR2 FQGNSA. The CDR3 nucleotides read TGTGCCAGCAGCGGAAACAGACATGGCTACACCTTC. Its protein is CASSGNRHGYTF.

The table lists this clone with a count of one. The V and J genes are TRBV6-1 and TRBJ1-5; no definite D call. With 8 bases removed from V and 7 bases from J, the gap between germline ends came to 12 bases. CDR1 is MNHNS, CDR2 SASEGT, per germline. There are 12 residues in the CDR3. CDR3 residues: CASCVGEQPQHF. CDR3 bases: TGTGCCAGCTGTGTAGGAGAACAGCCCCAGCATTTT.

This rearrangement joins TRBV29-1 to TRBJ2-1, with D maybe TRBD2 (6 bases). This CDR3 region has 14 residues. Germline V CDR1 and CDR2: SQVTM, ANQGSEA. V lost 6 bases and J 8 bases, leaving 20 bases between the germline ends. The CDR3 here is CSVLAAPVGYEQFF. The DNA of the CDR3 is TGCAGCGTCTTAGCGGCCCCGGTAGGCTATGAGCAGTTCTTC.

This chain uses TRBV6-5 with TRBJ2-1, with TRBD1 matching 9 bases. Germline-derived CDR1 and CDR2 are MNHEY and SVGAGI. The CDR3 contains 16 residues. The trim removed 2 bases at V and 1 base at J, leaving 3 bases unmatched. CDR3 sequence (DNA): TGTGCCAGCAGTTACCCGACAGGGGGGTCCTACAATGAGCAGTTCTTC. This codes for CASSYPTGGSYNEQFF.

This clone occurred a few times. The chain links TRBV4-3 to TRBJ1-4, with a tentative D call TRBD1 (5 bases). The CDR3 is made up of 16 amino acids. The V gene lost 1 base and the J gene lost 7 bases, with 16 bases spanning the gap. Germline V gene data show CDR1 as LGHNA and CDR2 as YSLEER. CDR3 in amino acids: CASSQAGGDVGEKLFF. CDR3 in DNA: TGCGCCAGCAGCCAAGCGGGAGGGGACGTGGGTGAAAAACTGTTTTTT.

This clone showed up just a few times. The chain carries TRBV18 and TRBJ1-5; D possibly corresponds to TRBD1 (5 bases). The germline V gene encodes CDR1 KGHSH and CDR2 LQKENI. The CDR3 has 13 amino acids. V was cut by 3 bases and J by 6 bases, with 9 bases left in between. CDR3 protein: CASSPRGSQPQHF. The DNA of the CDR3 is TGTGCCAGCTCACCTCGGGGGTCTCAGCCCCAGCATTTT.

This clone was counted only a few times. The CDR3 bases are TGTGCCAGCAGCTCGGGAGGGAGCAGGGATGAGCAGTTCTTC. Translated, it gives CASSSGGSRDEQFF. The rearrangement joins TRBV11-2 to TRBJ2-1, with 8 nucleotides matching TRBD2. Germline V gene data show CDR1 as SGHAT and CDR2 as FQNNGV. Losses at the gene ends were 4 bases for V and 8 bases for J; bases not matched to a gene: 7. This CDR3 spans 14 amino acids.

The chain links TRBV15 to TRBJ1-1; 11 bases line up with TRBD1. The germline gives CDR1 LNHNV, CDR2 YYDKDF (reference sequence). Unmatched junction bases numbered 18, after V lost 5 bases and J lost 7 bases. This CDR3 region has 18 residues. CDR3 sequence reads: CATSGGGGTGGKSFEAFF. DNA for the CDR3: TGTGCCACCAGCGGCGGGGGAGGGACAGGGGGTAAAAGCTTTGAAGCTTTCTTT.

This clone has more than one count but fewer than ten. This chain's CDR3 is CASSDRLVGGQYF. The CDR3, as DNA: TGTGCCAGCAGTGACCGACTCGTGGGGGGGCAGTACTTC. The chain recombines TRBV2 with TRBJ2-7; possibly TRBD2 for D (6 bases). The CDR3 extends over 13 amino acids. Trimming left V 3 bases short and J 9 bases short, with 15 bases between. CDR1 is SNHLY and CDR2 is FYNNEI in the germline V gene. Full variable domain (rest looked up from reference TRBV2 and TRBJ2-7): EPEVTQTPSHQVTQMGQEVILRCVPISNHLYFYWYRQILGQKVEFLVSFYNNEISEKSEIFDDQFSVERPDGSNFTLKIRSTKLEDSAMYFCASSDRLVGGQYFGPGTRLTVT.

This clone was recorded a few times. The chain employs TRBV18 and TRBJ2-3, with 7 nucleotides matching TRBD2. The V gene end was trimmed by 0 bases and the J gene end by 0 bases; junction bases not matched to a gene: 0. The CDR3 totals 15 residues. The germline V gene has CDR1 KGHSH and CDR2 LQKENI. The CDR3 here is CASSPPGLSTDTQYF. CDR3 sequence (DNA): TGTGCCAGCTCACCACCGGGACTAAGCACAGATACGCAGTATTTT.

This clone was picked up a small number of times. The V call is TRBV5-1, the J call TRBJ2-1; 13 bases match TRBD2. The J segment lost 2 bases and the V segment lost 7 bases, leaving 3 bases of the junction unmatched. This CDR3 is built from 15 residues. Germline V gives CDR1 SGHRS, CDR2 YFSETQ. The CDR3: CASQGTSGTYNEQFF. The CDR3 nucleotides are TGCGCCAGCCAGGGGACTAGCGGGACCTACAATGAGCAGTTCTTC.

This clone appeared a few times. This chain joins TRBV23-1 and TRBJ2-2; 13 positions agree with TRBD2. TRBV23-1 qualifies as an ORF whose function is uncertain. The ends lost 5 bases at V and 7 bases at J; junction bases unmatched: 10. The CDR3 contains 17 residues. Here the CDR3 reads CASSWRTSGRSGGELFF. The DNA of the CDR3 is TGCGCCAGCAGTTGGCGGACTAGCGGGAGATCCGGCGGGGAGCTGTTTTTT.

The J gene is TRBJ1-4, the V gene TRBV5-6, with 8 bases fitting TRBD1. CDR1 SGHDT and CDR2 YYEEEE come from the germline V gene. Unmatched junction bases numbered 12, after V lost 4 bases and J lost 7 bases. This CDR3 is 16 amino acids long. CDR3 coding DNA: TGTGCCAGCAGCCCGACCGACAGGGGTGAGAGTGAAAAACTGTTTTTT. This codes for CASSPTDRGESEKLFF.

This clone turned up a few times. The chain couples TRBV19 to TRBJ1-5; TRBD1 agrees at 7 bases. V lost 5 bases and J lost 2; bases outside the gene matches: 6. Germline CDR1 reads LNHDA; CDR2 reads SQIVND (reference sequence). The CDR3 loop spans 15 amino acids. The CDR3 DNA follows: TGTGCCAGTAGTGCCTTAACAGGGGGCAATCAGCCCCAGCATTTT. It codes for CASSALTGGNQPQHF.

This clone turned up a few times. V is TRBV30 and J is TRBJ2-7; 8 bases align to TRBD2. The V gene's germline CDR1 is GTSNPN and CDR2 SVGIG (reference sequence). The CDR3 extends over 16 amino acids. The junction had 12 bases not matched to a gene; V was cut back by 1 base and J by 4 bases. CDR3 protein: CAWSAVYSGSKYEQYF. The CDR3 nucleotides are TGTGCCTGGAGTGCAGTATACAGCGGGAGTAAGTACGAGCAGTACTTC.

This clone has just a few counts. The CDR3, as DNA: TGCAGCGTAGAGACAGGGTTTCCCACAGATACGCAGTATTTT. This codes for CSVETGFPTDTQYF. This chain uses TRBV29-1 with TRBJ2-3; 7 bases are shared with TRBD1. The junction had 8 bases not matched to a gene; V was cut back by 6 bases and J by 2 bases. The germline V gene encodes CDR1 SQVTM and CDR2 ANQGSEA. The CDR3 runs 14 residues.

Only a few counts were recorded for this clone. The V call is TRBV5-1, the J call TRBJ1-2; TRBD1 matches 9 bases. The CDR3 sequence is 16 residues long. Unmatched junction bases numbered 13, after V lost 4 bases and J lost 6 bases. Germline V lookup: CDR1 SGHRS, CDR2 YFSETQ. The CDR3 sequence is CASSPYGQGNFNGYTF. Here the CDR3 DNA reads TGCGCCAGCAGCCCCTACGGACAGGGGAACTTTAATGGCTACACCTTC.

The rearrangement uses TRBV2 and TRBJ1-4; D is undetermined. Germline-derived CDR1 and CDR2 are SNHLY and FYNNEI. This CDR3 region has 14 residues. Trimming took off 7 bases at V and 7 bases at J, with 16 bases between the two ends. CDR3 nucleotide sequence: TGTGCCAGCACCCGGGAATCCGGTCGTGAAAAACTGTTTTTT. It specifies CASTRESGREKLFF. Full variable domain (missing parts from reference TRBV2 and TRBJ1-4): EPEVTQTPSHQVTQMGQEVILRCVPISNHLYFYWYRQILGQKVEFLVSFYNNEISEKSEIFDDQFSVERPDGSNFTLKIRSTKLEDSAMYFCASTRESGREKLFFGSGTQLSVL.

CDR3 protein: CASSESIVFQHF. In DNA, the CDR3 is TGCGCCAGCAGTGAGTCTATAGTTTTCCAGCATTTT. This sequence joins TRBV10-2 and TRBJ1-5; D ambiguous. Trimming took off 0 bases at V and 12 bases at J, with 9 bases between the two ends. This CDR3 comprises 12 residues. Per the germline V gene, CDR1 is WSHSY and CDR2 is SAAADI.